This T cell receptor beta chain was recorded in a study of cytomegalovirus exposure and HLA in healthy donors. For the study at large: Among about 179 million T cells, an earlier analysis found 120 million or so unique TCR beta sequences. The study's early data release held about 85 million unique TCRs from HLA-typed donors.

General study results and limits: Cytomegalovirus association was assigned to about 150 TCR beta chains. Common viral pathogens seemed to be connected with several of the most significant clusters, according to a later analysis.

As for this clone: As yet, its antigen is unknown. The sample contains more than one DNA sequence encoding this CDR3.

PCR primers comprised 60 Vbeta and 13 Jbeta primers. The assay was immunoSEQ multiplex PCR, and TCRdb's table has in-frame clones only and misses some. This sample has about 200,000 clones; approximately 70% occur once, and the top ten carry approximately 2.5%. Sequencing input: PBMCs. The receptor comes from a man aged 35-49 years in good health and CMV-seropositive.

The CDR3 protein is CASSNVPGRGVYNEQFF. Written as DNA, the CDR3 is TGTGCCAGCAGTAATGTACCAGGGCGGGGGGTCTACAATGAGCAGTTCTTC. The chain employs TRBV27 and TRBJ2-1; 8 bases map to TRBD2. The CDR3 sequence is 17 residues long. Germline CDR1 MNHEY, CDR2 SMNVEV (reference sequence). J gave up 3 bases and V 5 bases, and 12 bases lay outside the gene matches.